This TCR beta chain was captured in a study of blood T cell repertoires in COVID-19. This CDR3 spans 12 amino acids. The V gene lost 7 bases and the J gene lost 6 bases, with 15 bases spanning the gap. CDR1 is SQVTM and CDR2 is ANQGSEA in the germline V gene. Sequencing was performed with immunoSEQ multiplex PCR; in TCRdb, only in-frame clones are kept and a portion is missing. The sample yields approximately 73,000 clones, about 91% seen once. V is TRBV29-1 and J is TRBJ1-1, with D maybe TRBD1 (5 bases). The sample was peripheral blood. The source of this sequence is a man older than 75 with acute or convalescent COVID-19. Here the CDR3 DNA reads TGCAGCGCCGGGGGGGGTAGGGCTGAAGCTTTCTTT. Its protein is CSAGGGRAEAFF.